Presented here are 7 T cell receptor beta chains from one specimen sequenced in a study of blood T cell repertoires in COVID-19. TCRdb keeps only in-frame clones here, not all; method: immunoSEQ multiplex PCR. The data contain 350,000 to 400,000 clones, 80% to 95% of them seen just once; the ten biggest clones take up just over 0.85%. The material sequenced was PBMCs or T cells enriched from blood (not recorded which). All receptors come from a woman aged 40 to 49 who had been exposed to COVID-19.

The rearrangement joins TRBV19 to TRBJ2-7, with D hard to call. The V gene lost 2 bases and the J gene lost 6 bases, with 11 bases spanning the gap. Germline loops: CDR1 LNHDA, CDR2 SQIVND (reference sequence). CDR3 length equals 13 residues. CDR3 region: CASSISPVGEQYF. CDR3 nucleotide sequence: TGTGCCAGTAGTATAAGTCCCGTCGGCGAGCAGTACTTC.

This chain uses TRBV7-2 with TRBJ1-1, with 8 bases matching TRBD1. CDR1 is SGHTA, CDR2 FQGNSA, per germline. CDR3 length: 15 amino acids. Losses at the gene ends were 1 base for V and 5 bases for J; bases not matched to a gene: 6. The CDR3 DNA sequence: TGTGCCAGCAGCTTAGAACCAAGGACAGGGACTGAAGCTTTCTTT. Translated, it gives CASSLEPRTGTEAFF.

The gene calls are TRBV6-6 and TRBJ1-1; 7 nucleotides align to TRBD1. V lost 2 bases, J lost 10 bases, and 1 base stayed unmatched. Germline V CDR1 and CDR2: MNHNY, SVGAGI (reference sequence). The CDR3 sequence is 11 residues long. The CDR3 loop reads CASSYRGPAFF. The CDR3 bases are TGTGCCAGCAGTTACAGGGGGCCAGCTTTCTTT.

The chain is built from TRBV7-6 and TRBJ1-1; D remains unclear. The V gene's germline CDR1 is SGHVS and CDR2 FNYEAQ. The CDR3 is 15 residues long. Trimming stripped 5 bases from V and 1 base from J, with 14 bases between. CDR3 coding DNA: TGTGCCAGCAGCCCCCCAGAAGGCGGGAACACTGAAGCTTTCTTT. This encodes CASSPPEGGNTEAFF.

The chain combines TRBV10-1 with TRBJ2-1, with 8 bases fitting TRBD2. The CDR3 is 13 amino acids. Germline CDR1 reads WNHNN; CDR2 reads SYGVQD (reference sequence). Trimming took 8 bases from V and 3 from J; bases not matched to a gene: 3. The CDR3 nucleotides read TGCGCCAGCGGTAGCGGGGACTACAATGAGCAGTTCTTC. This translates into CASGSGDYNEQFF.

The chain links TRBV3-1 (or the pseudogene TRBV3-2) to TRBJ1-1, with D tentatively TRBD1 (6 bases). Trimming cost V 0 bases and J 10 bases, with 15 bases left between them. Per the germline V gene, CDR1 is LGHDT and CDR2 is YNNKEL (reference sequence). This CDR3 region has 14 residues. This chain's CDR3 is CASSQDLVAGVAFF. For the CDR3, the DNA is TGTGCCAGCAGCCAAGATCTCGTTGCAGGGGTAGCTTTCTTT.

The chain carries TRBV6-2 or TRBV6-3 and TRBJ2-1; 10 nucleotides match TRBD2. With V trimmed by 5 bases and J by 8 bases, 12 bases remained unmatched. Germline values: CDR1 MNHEY, CDR2 SVGEGT. This CDR3 region has 16 residues. CDR3: CASSTQKRGGRYEQFF. The CDR3 coding sequence is TGTGCCAGCAGTACCCAAAAGCGGGGGGGCCGGTATGAGCAGTTCTTC.